This TCR beta chain was recovered during a study of CD4 T cells in relation to SARS-CoV-2 and coronaviruses. Unexposed donor CD4+ T cells date from about 2011-2018, before the COVID-19 pandemic. Broader study findings: SARS-CoV-2-driven expansion was significantly weaker in crossreactive than monoreactive clones.

Germline CDR1 reads MNHNS; CDR2 reads SASEGT. The CDR3 is 15 residues long. The V and J ends lost 1 base and 1 base respectively, with 10 bases between them. Method: immunoSEQ multiplex PCR; TCRdb's copy keeps in-frame clones and lacks some. The sample has some 69,000 clones; approximately 94% are singletons. Comment on this clone: The antigen remains unidentified.

This clonotype originated in a human donor in good health. The chain carries TRBV6-1 and TRBJ1-1, with a tentative D call TRBD1 (5 bases). The material sequenced was naive CD4+ T cells from PBMCs. Described subset: naive CD4+ T cells isolated by negative enrichment. CDR3 residues: CASSEVGRENTEAFF. CDR3 sequence (DNA): TGTGCCAGCAGTGAAGTGGGCAGGGAGAACACTGAAGCTTTCTTT.